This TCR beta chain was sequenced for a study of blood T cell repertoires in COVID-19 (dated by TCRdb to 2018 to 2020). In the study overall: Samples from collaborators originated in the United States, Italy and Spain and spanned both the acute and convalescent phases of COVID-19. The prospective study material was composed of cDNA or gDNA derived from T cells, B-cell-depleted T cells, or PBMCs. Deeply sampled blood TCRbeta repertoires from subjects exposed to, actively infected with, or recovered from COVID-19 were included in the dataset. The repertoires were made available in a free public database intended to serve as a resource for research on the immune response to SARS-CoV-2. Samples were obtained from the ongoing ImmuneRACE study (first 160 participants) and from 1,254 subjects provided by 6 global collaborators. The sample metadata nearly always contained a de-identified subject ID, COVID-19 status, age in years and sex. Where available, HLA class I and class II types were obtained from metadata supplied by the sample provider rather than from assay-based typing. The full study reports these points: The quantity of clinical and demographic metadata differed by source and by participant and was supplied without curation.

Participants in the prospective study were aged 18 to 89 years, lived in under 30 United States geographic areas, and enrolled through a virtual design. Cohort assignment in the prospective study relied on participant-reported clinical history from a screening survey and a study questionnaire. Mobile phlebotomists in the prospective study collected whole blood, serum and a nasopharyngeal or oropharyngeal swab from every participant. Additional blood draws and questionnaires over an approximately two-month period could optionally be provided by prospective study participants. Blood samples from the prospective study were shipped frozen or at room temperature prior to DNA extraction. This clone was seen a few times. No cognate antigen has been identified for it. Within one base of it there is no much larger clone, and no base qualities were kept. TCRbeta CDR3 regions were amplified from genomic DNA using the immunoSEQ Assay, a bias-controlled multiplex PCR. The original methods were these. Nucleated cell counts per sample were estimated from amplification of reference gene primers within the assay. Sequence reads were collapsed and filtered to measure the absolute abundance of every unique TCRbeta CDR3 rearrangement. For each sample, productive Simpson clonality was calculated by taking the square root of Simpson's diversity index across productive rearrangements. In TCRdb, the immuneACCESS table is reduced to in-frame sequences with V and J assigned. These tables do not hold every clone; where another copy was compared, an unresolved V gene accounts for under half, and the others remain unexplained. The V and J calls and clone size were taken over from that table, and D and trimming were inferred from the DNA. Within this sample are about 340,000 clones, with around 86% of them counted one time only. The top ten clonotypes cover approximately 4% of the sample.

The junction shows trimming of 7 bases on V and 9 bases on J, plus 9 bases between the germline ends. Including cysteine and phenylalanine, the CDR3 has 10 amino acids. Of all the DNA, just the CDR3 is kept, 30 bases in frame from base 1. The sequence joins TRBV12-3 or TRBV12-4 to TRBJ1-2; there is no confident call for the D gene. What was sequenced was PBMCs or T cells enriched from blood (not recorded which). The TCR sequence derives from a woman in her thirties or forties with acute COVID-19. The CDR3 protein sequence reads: CASKSGSYTF. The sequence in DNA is TGTGCCAGCAAATCGGGGAGCTACACCTTC.